The next 6 T cell receptor beta chains were all read from a single sample in a study of identical twins (TCRdb year 2016). Library generation was performed with 5' RACE. The instrument was an Illumina HiSeq 2000. The public reads were run again by TCRdb, first through fastp at Q25 and then through MiXCR, and only productive beta chains were kept. Records with the same CDR3 protein are collapsed into one entry carrying the most frequent genes and DNA. The sample table lists hundreds of thousands of distinct CDR3 sequences, around 6% of them with a count of one. 1.5% to 2% of the sample comes from the top ten. The sequencing input was naive T cells sorted from blood. The sample's cell subset or site, from its label and the paper: cells isolated with a human naive T-cell isolation kit. Every receptor here comes from a man aged 18 to 29 in good health.

This clonotype was observed at least ten times. The V gene is TRBV28, the J gene TRBJ2-1, with 8 bases identical to TRBD1. CDR3 length: 14 residues. Germline V gene data show CDR1 as MDHEN and CDR2 as SYDVKM. V was clipped by 8 bases and J by 6 bases; unmatched bases: 9. The DNA for the CDR3 is TGTGCCAGCTTCGGGCAGGGGGCTGTCAATGAGCAGTTCTTC. This codes for CASFGQGAVNEQFF.

At least ten counts were recorded for this clonotype. The V gene is TRBV10-2, the J gene TRBJ1-2; unclear D gene. V gave up 4 bases and J gave up 3 bases, with 9 bases separating them. CDR1 is WSHSY and CDR2 is SAAADI in the germline V gene. The length of the CDR3 is 13 residues. The CDR3 DNA follows: TGCGCCAGCAGTGTTCGTACAGACTATGGCTACACCTTC. It codes for CASSVRTDYGYTF.

The chain employs TRBV29-1 and TRBJ1-2; TRBD1 agrees at 8 bases. V was clipped by 7 bases and J by 6 bases; unmatched bases: 7. Germline V gives CDR1 SQVTM, CDR2 ANQGSEA. The CDR3 is 12 residues long. The CDR3 reads CSAADRGHGYTF. CDR3 nucleotides: TGCAGCGCCGCTGACAGGGGCCATGGCTACACCTTC.

V and J are TRBV3-1 and TRBJ2-7; D is unresolved. The germline gives CDR1 LGHDT, CDR2 YNNKEL (reference sequence). The CDR3 consists of 13 residues. Trimming stripped 0 bases from V and 2 bases from J, with 5 bases between. CDR3 in DNA: TGTGCCAGCAGCCAAGAGAGTCCCTACGAGCAGTACTTC. This translates into CASSQESPYEQYF.

This clonotype was detected only a few times. This chain joins TRBV4-3 and TRBJ1-6; D remains ambiguous. Trimming left V 5 bases short and J 9 bases short, with 8 bases between. There are 12 residues in the CDR3. Germline V CDR1 and CDR2: LGHNA, YSLEER. The CDR3 sequence is CASSVDSSPLHF. In DNA form, the CDR3 reads TGCGCCAGCAGCGTGGATTCTTCACCCCTCCACTTT.

This clonotype was seen more than once but under ten times. V is TRBV6-6 and J is TRBJ2-1; 8 nucleotides align to TRBD2. With V trimmed by 11 bases and J by 6 bases, 9 bases remained unmatched. This CDR3 region has 13 residues. CDR1 and CDR2 (germline): MNHNY, SVGAGI (reference sequence). DNA of the CDR3: TGTGCCGGGGCGGGAGGTAATTCCAATGAGCAGTTCTTC. Translated, it gives CAGAGGNSNEQFF.